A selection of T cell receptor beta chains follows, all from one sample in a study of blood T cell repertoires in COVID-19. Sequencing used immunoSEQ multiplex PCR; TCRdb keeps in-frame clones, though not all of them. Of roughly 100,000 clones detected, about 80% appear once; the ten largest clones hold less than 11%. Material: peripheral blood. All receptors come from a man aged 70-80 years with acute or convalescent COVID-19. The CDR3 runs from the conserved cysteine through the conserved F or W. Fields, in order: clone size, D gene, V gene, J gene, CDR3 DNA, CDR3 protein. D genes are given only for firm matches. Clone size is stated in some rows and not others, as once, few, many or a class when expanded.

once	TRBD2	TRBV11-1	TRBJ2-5	TGTGCCCCCCCCGGTAGCGGGGAGTTCCAAGAGACCCAGTACTTC	CAPPGSGEFQETQYF
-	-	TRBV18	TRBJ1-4	TGTGCCAGCTCACCACGAAATACGGGAGTCGCGTCAATGTTTTTT	CASSPRNTGVASMFF
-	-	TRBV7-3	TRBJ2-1	TGTGCCAGCAGCTTAACTATAAGGGGTAATGAGCAGTTCTTC	CASSLTIRGNEQFF
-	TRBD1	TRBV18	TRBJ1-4	TGTGCCAGCTCACCCTCCGGGACAGGGGGTGAAAAACTGTTTTTT	CASSPSGTGGEKLFF
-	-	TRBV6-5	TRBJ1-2	TGTGCCAGCAGTTCTCAACCCGGGGGCTACACCTTC	CASSSQPGGYTF
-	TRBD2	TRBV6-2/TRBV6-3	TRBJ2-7	TGTGCCAGCAGTTACGGGGGAGGCGGGAGTGGTAACGAGCAGTACTTC	CASSYGGGGSGNEQYF
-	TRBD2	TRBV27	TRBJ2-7	TGTGCCAGCAGTTCCACGGGACTAGTCTTCCACGAGCAGTACTTC	CASSSTGLVFHEQYF
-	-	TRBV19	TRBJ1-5	TGTGCCAGTAGTATAATCGATCAGCCCCAGCATTTT	CASSIIDQPQHF
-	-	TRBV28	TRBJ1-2	TGTGCCAGCAGTCCAACCACAGAGTACTATGGCTACACCTTC	CASSPTTEYYGYTF
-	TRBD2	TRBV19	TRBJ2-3	TGTGCCAGTAGTTTTCGACTAGCGGGAGGAGATCAGTATTTT	CASSFRLAGGDQYF
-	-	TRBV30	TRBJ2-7	TGTGCCTGGACCCCGAGCGGCTCCTACGAGCAGTACTTC	CAWTPSGSYEQYF
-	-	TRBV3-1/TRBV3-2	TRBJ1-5	TGTGCCAGCAGCTACAGCCAGTATAGCAATCAGCCCCAGCATTTT	CASSYSQYSNQPQHF